Below, 14 T cell receptor beta chains from the same sample are listed, as sequenced in a study of blood T cell repertoires in COVID-19. Using immunoSEQ multiplex PCR, the repertoire was profiled, and TCRdb retains in-frame clones only, with some absent. The table records around 100,000 clones, 91% of them present only once. The sequenced sample was peripheral blood. These receptors were collected from a man aged 60 to 69 with acute or convalescent COVID-19.

The chain combines TRBV7-2 with TRBJ2-3; 7 nucleotides agree with TRBD2. The trim removed 5 bases at V and 4 bases at J, leaving 6 bases unmatched. This CDR3 contains 14 residues. Germline V gene sequence: CDR1 SGHTA, CDR2 FQGNSA. In DNA, the CDR3 is TGTGCCAGCAGCCAATCCACTAGCGCAGATACGCAGTATTTT. The encoded protein is CASSQSTSADTQYF.

This clone was picked up one time. The J gene is TRBJ2-1, the V gene TRBV5-1; no clear D gene. Germline V gives CDR1 SGHRS, CDR2 YFSETQ. Trimming shortened V by 0 bases and J by 3 bases, and 16 bases separated the two germline ends. CDR3 length: 17 amino acids. In nucleotides, the CDR3 is TGCGCCAGCAGCTTGGCCGGGTCTAGTCTTCTCTACAATGAGCAGTTCTTC. Its protein product is CASSLAGSSLLYNEQFF.

The CDR3 spells CASSVVAGLTGELFF. In DNA, the CDR3 is TGTGCCAGCAGCGTAGTGGCAGGACTAACCGGGGAGCTGTTTTTT. This chain links TRBV9 with TRBJ2-2; D possibly corresponds to TRBD2 (6 bases). Germline V CDR1 and CDR2: SGDLS, YYNGEE. Deletions cut 0 bases from V and 5 bases from J, with 11 bases between. The CDR3 length is 15 residues.

The CDR3 is CASSSQGLTGELFF. In DNA, the CDR3 is TGTGCCAGTAGTTCCCAGGGTCTAACCGGGGAGCTGTTTTTT. The chain has TRBV19 and TRBJ2-2, with D perhaps TRBD1 (5 bases). V gave up 5 bases and J gave up 5 bases, with 12 bases separating them. This CDR3 is built from 14 residues. The V gene's germline CDR1 is LNHDA and CDR2 SQIVND (reference sequence).

The chain couples TRBV5-6 to TRBJ2-1; D not resolved. The CDR3 sequence is 11 residues long. V was trimmed by 4 bases and J by 7 bases, leaving 6 bases between them. Looked up from germline, CDR1 is SGHDT and CDR2 is YYEEEE. The CDR3 region is CASSLSNEQFF. Here the CDR3 DNA reads TGTGCCAGCAGCCTGTCGAATGAGCAGTTCTTC.

The V call is TRBV7-2, the J call TRBJ2-6; no clear D gene. From germline, CDR1 is SGHTA and CDR2 FQGNSA. The V gene lost 3 bases and the J gene lost 0 bases, with 18 bases spanning the gap. The length of the CDR3 is 19 residues. The CDR3 spells CASSFPPWPLPSGANVLTF. CDR3 DNA: TGTGCCAGCAGCTTTCCCCCGTGGCCTCTGCCCTCTGGGGCCAACGTCCTGACTTTC.

The chain is built from TRBV28 and TRBJ2-2, with no clear D. V was shortened by 1 base and J by 0 bases, with 9 bases between the two germline ends. This CDR3 has 16 amino acids. CDR1 MDHEN and CDR2 SYDVKM come from the germline V gene. The CDR3 protein is CASSLSAQSNTGELFF. CDR3 nucleotides: TGTGCCAGCAGTTTATCCGCACAATCGAACACCGGGGAGCTGTTTTTT. Supplemented by reference TRBV28 and TRBJ2-2, the full variable domain reads DVKVTQSSRYLVKRTGEKVFLECVQDMDHENMFWYRQDPGLGLRLIYFSYDVKMKEKGDIPEGYSVSREKKERFSLILESASTNQTSMYLCASSLSAQSNTGELFFGEGSRLTVL.

This chain joins TRBV27 and TRBJ2-7, with TRBD1 matching 7 bases. Germline CDR1 MNHEY, CDR2 SMNVEV (reference sequence). The CDR3 runs to 14 residues. With 1 base clipped from V and 2 bases from J, the junction kept 2 bases outside the gene matches. CDR3 residues: CASSLLGQTYEQYF. The CDR3 coding sequence is TGTGCCAGCAGTTTATTGGGACAGACCTACGAGCAGTACTTC.

This clone was recorded only once. The rearrangement joins TRBV7-8 to TRBJ2-1; 11 bases line up with TRBD2. The V gene's germline CDR1 is SGHVS and CDR2 FQNEAQ. The CDR3 totals 18 residues. The junction had 15 bases not matched to a gene; V was cut back by 4 bases and J by 7 bases. The DNA of the CDR3 is TGTGCCAGCAGCTCCTCGGACCGTGGGACTAGCGGACGAAATGAGCAGTTCTTC. Translating gives CASSSSDRGTSGRNEQFF.

The chain uses TRBV29-1 and TRBJ2-7; 9 positions agree with TRBD1. The germline gives CDR1 SQVTM, CDR2 ANQGSEA. This CDR3 spans 14 amino acids. After removal of 4 bases from V and 6 bases from J, the junction contained 10 bases not matched to a gene. The DNA for the CDR3 is TGCAGCGTTGTTAGACAGGGGGGGATTGGCGAGCAGTACTTC. Translating gives CSVVRQGGIGEQYF.

For the CDR3, the DNA is TGCAGCTGCACGGGACTAGCGGGAATCAATGAGCAGTTCTTC. Translated, it gives CSCTGLAGINEQFF. The rearrangement uses TRBV29-1 and TRBJ2-1; 13 bases align to TRBD2. Germline CDR1 and CDR2: SQVTM and ANQGSEA. V was pared by 8 bases and J by 6 bases, with 7 bases of the junction left unmatched. The CDR3 has 14 residues.

The chain combines TRBV23-1 with TRBJ2-7; possible D gene TRBD1, 6 bases. TRBV23-1 carries the ORF label, with uncertain function. Trimming stripped 2 bases from V and 2 bases from J, with 19 bases between. The CDR3 covers 17 residues. The CDR3 DNA sequence: TGCGCCAGCAGTCAAGAGTCTTTCGGACAGTCCGCCTACGAGCAGTACTTC. Translation gives CASSQESFGQSAYEQYF.

The chain recombines TRBV5-1 with TRBJ2-2, with TRBD1 identical over 8 bases. Germline values: CDR1 SGHRS, CDR2 YFSETQ. With V trimmed by 5 bases and J by 0 bases, 9 bases remained unmatched. The CDR3 sequence is 17 residues long. The CDR3 region has the DNA TGCGCCAGCAGACCTCCGGCAGGGGGCGCGAACACCGGGGAGCTGTTTTTT. It is translated as CASRPPAGGANTGELFF.

The chain recombines TRBV15 with TRBJ2-7; weak D call: TRBD2 (5 bases). The germline V gene encodes CDR1 LNHNV and CDR2 YYDKDF (reference sequence). Deletions cut 8 bases from V and 7 bases from J, with 15 bases between. The CDR3 has 12 amino acids. CDR3 sequence (DNA): TGTGCCACCGGCGAGCCCCGGAGGGAGCAGTACTTC. It encodes CATGEPRREQYF.